This T cell receptor beta chain emerged from a study of CD8 T cells in ankylosing spondylitis. TCRdb re-called the 5' RACE reads through MiXCR, storing one row per CDR3 protein. The sample carries about 140,000 distinct CDR3 sequences, roughly 8.3% recorded once. CDR3 length: 18 residues. Germline V gives CDR1 KGHDR, CDR2 SFDVKD. Trimming took 2 bases from V and 0 from J; bases not matched to a gene: 7. This clonotype was counted ten times or more. This rearrangement joins TRBV24-1 to TRBJ1-5; TRBD1 agrees at 9 bases. The sequenced sample consisted of synovial fluid, either unsorted or a sorted T cell fraction (not recorded which). This receptor was obtained from a male donor with ankylosing spondylitis. CDR3 DNA: TGTGCCACCAGTGATTACAGGGGGCACATCTATAGCAATCAGCCCCAGCATTTT. Amino acid sequence: CATSDYRGHIYSNQPQHF.